The next 25 T cell receptor beta chains were all read from a single sample in a study of T-cell memory formation after mild COVID-19. MiXCR was run by TCRdb on the 5' RACE reads, yielding one entry per CDR3 protein. The repertoire holds around 140,000 distinct CDR3 sequences, with over 6% as singletons. The sequenced sample was PBMCs or a T cell subset sorted from them (not recorded which). These receptors all come from an adult woman who had mild COVID-19 (a few samples of this study predate the infection). Cell type and time point are not known.

This clonotype was seen a few times. This chain's CDR3 is CASSRSSDTGELFF. CDR3 coding DNA: TGTGCCAGCAGCCGATCCAGTGACACCGGGGAGCTGTTTTTT. V and J are TRBV4-2 and TRBJ2-2; D is uncertain. The CDR3 has 14 residues. The V gene lost 4 bases and the J gene lost 3 bases, with 9 bases spanning the gap. Germline V gene lookup returns CDR1 LGHNA and CDR2 YNFKEQ.

In its sample, this clonotype was seen many times. The chain joins TRBV6-5 to TRBJ2-7; either TRBD1 or TRBD2 may fit D (5 bases each). V lost 5 bases to trimming and J lost 1 base, with 24 bases between them. The CDR3 totals 18 residues. CDR1 and CDR2 (germline): MNHEY, SVGAGI. For the CDR3, the DNA is TGTGCCAGCAGTCCCATACCCCCGGGACGCCATATATCCTACGAGCAGTACTTC. It encodes CASSPIPPGRHISYEQYF.

This clonotype has just a few counts. The V call is TRBV14, the J call TRBJ1-3; D is unclear. V was shortened by 0 bases and J by 5 bases, with 20 bases between the two germline ends. Germline lookup yields CDR1 SGHDN and CDR2 FVKESK. The CDR3 runs 18 residues. CDR3 nucleotide sequence: TGTGCCAGCAGCCAAGAAGGCGGAACTTATCTCTGGAGAAACACCATATATTTT. Protein sequence: CASSQEGGTYLWRNTIYF. Filled out from reference TRBV14 and TRBJ1-3, the complete variable domain reads EAGVTQFPSHSVIEKGQTVTLRCDPISGHDNLYWYRRVMGKEIKFLLHFVKESKQDESGMPNNRFLAERTGGTYSTLKVQPAELEDSGVYFCASSQEGGTYLWRNTIYFGEGSWLTVV.

In its sample, this clonotype was seen many times. V gene TRBV4-1 combines with J gene TRBJ2-7; 8 bases line up with TRBD2. Germline V gives CDR1 MGHRA, CDR2 YSYEKL. J gave up 2 bases and V 2 bases, and 5 bases lay outside the gene matches. The CDR3 sequence is 15 residues long. The CDR3 coding sequence is TGCGCCAGCAGCCAACCCGAGCGGGGGACCTACGAGCAGTACTTC. This translates into CASSQPERGTYEQYF.

V gene TRBV15 combines with J gene TRBJ2-7; no reliable D call. The V and J ends lost 3 bases and 1 base respectively, with 10 bases between them. The germline V gene encodes CDR1 LNHNV and CDR2 YYDKDF (reference sequence). The CDR3 covers 14 residues. The CDR3 region is CATSSRVGSYEQYF. The CDR3 DNA follows: TGTGCCACCAGCAGCCGGGTGGGGTCCTACGAGCAGTACTTC.

In its sample, this clonotype was seen a few times. This chain links TRBV5-1 with TRBJ1-3; D not certain. The CDR3 is 15 amino acids. Trimming shortened V by 0 bases and J by 7 bases, and 14 bases separated the two germline ends. The germline CDR1 and CDR2 sequences are SGHRS and YFSETQ. Here the CDR3 reads CASSLDPAVGNTIYF. The DNA of the CDR3 is TGCGCCAGCAGCTTGGATCCTGCAGTCGGGAACACCATATATTTT.

This clonotype showed up many times. V usage is TRBV12-3 or TRBV12-4 and J usage is TRBJ2-1; D might be TRBD1 (6 bases). Trimming cost V 3 bases and J 9 bases, with 15 bases left between them. The CDR3 extends over 14 amino acids. The DNA of the CDR3 is TGTGCCAGCAGTTTCGTGGGGGCGAGCCCTGAGCAGTTCTTC. Translating it yields CASSFVGASPEQFF.

This clonotype has only a few counts. The CDR3 DNA reads as TGTGCCAGCAGGGTGACAGGGCGAGATGGCTACACCTTC. Its protein product is CASRVTGRDGYTF. The chain employs TRBV2 and TRBJ1-2; 7 bases line up with TRBD1. In germline, CDR1 is SNHLY, CDR2 FYNNEI. The CDR3 totals 13 residues. V was clipped by 6 bases and J by 6 bases; unmatched bases: 7.

The chain combines TRBV19 with TRBJ1-1; D is possibly TRBD1 (5 bases). Trimming took 6 bases from V and 4 from J, leaving 18 bases between them. This CDR3 is 15 amino acids long. Germline lookup yields CDR1 LNHDA and CDR2 SQIVND (reference sequence). The CDR3 region is CASSPRVAGPTEAFF. CDR3 nucleotides: TGTGCCAGTAGCCCCAGGGTTGCAGGCCCCACTGAAGCTTTCTTT.

In this sample, this clonotype turned up many times. The chain is built from TRBV5-1 and TRBJ2-4; possibly TRBD1 for D (6 bases). The germline V gene encodes CDR1 SGHRS and CDR2 YFSETQ. The CDR3 spans 16 residues. Trimming left V 0 bases short and J 8 bases short, with 18 bases between. In nucleotides, the CDR3 is TGCGCCAGCAGCTTGGAGGGGGATCCCCCCTGGGACATTCAGTACTTC. Protein product: CASSLEGDPPWDIQYF.

This clonotype was detected ten times or more. This chain uses TRBV7-2 with TRBJ2-2, with 7 bases fitting TRBD1. Germline assignment: CDR1 SGHTA and CDR2 FQGNSA. V dropped 7 bases and J dropped 4; count of bases not matched to a gene: 9. CDR3 size: 15 residues. Here the CDR3 reads CASTIEGALTGELFF. The CDR3 DNA follows: TGTGCCAGCACCATCGAGGGGGCGCTCACCGGGGAGCTGTTTTTT.

This clonotype came up many times. The V gene is TRBV24-1, the J gene TRBJ2-2; D is possibly TRBD1 (6 bases). V shed 5 bases and J shed 6 bases, with 12 bases lying between them. The CDR3 loop spans 14 amino acids. Per germline, CDR1 KGHDR and CDR2 SFDVKD. The CDR3 loop reads CATSATGWAGELFF. DNA for the CDR3: TGTGCCACCAGTGCGACAGGATGGGCCGGGGAGCTGTTTTTT.

This clonotype was seen many times. The CDR3 nucleotides read TGTGCCAGCCGCCCTACAGGGAACACCGGGGAGCTGTTTTTT. As protein: CASRPTGNTGELFF. The rearrangement uses TRBV25-1 and TRBJ2-2, with a tentative D call TRBD1 (5 bases). The V and J ends lost 8 bases and 1 base respectively, with 11 bases between them. CDR1 and CDR2 (germline): MGHDK, SYGVNS. This CDR3 is built from 14 residues.

This clonotype was seen many times. The CDR3 reads CASRQTSNSPLHF. CDR3 sequence (DNA): TGTGCCAGCAGACAGACAAGTAATTCACCCCTCCACTTT. The chain links TRBV7-6 to TRBJ1-6; no definite D call. V was clipped by 6 bases and J by 6 bases, with 9 bases between them. The germline V gene encodes CDR1 SGHVS and CDR2 FNYEAQ. The CDR3 has 13 residues.

The table lists this clonotype with many counts. This chain links TRBV7-2 with TRBJ2-7, with D perhaps matching TRBD1 (6 bases). Germline V gene data show CDR1 as SGHTA and CDR2 as FQGNSA. The CDR3 is 14 amino acids. Trimming took 1 base from V and 3 from J, leaving 10 bases between them. In nucleotides, the CDR3 is TGTGCCAGCAGCTTAGTAATAGGGGGCTACGAGCAGTACTTC. Amino acids: CASSLVIGGYEQYF.

The table lists this clonotype with many counts. This chain uses TRBV5-1 with TRBJ2-7; 7 nucleotides line up with TRBD1. The ends lost 4 bases at V and 4 bases at J; junction bases unmatched: 5. This CDR3 is built from 13 residues. Germline V gene lookup returns CDR1 SGHRS and CDR2 YFSETQ. The CDR3 here is CASSPGQVYEQYF. CDR3 nucleotide sequence: TGCGCCAGCAGCCCAGGACAGGTTTACGAGCAGTACTTC.

CDR3 DNA: TGTGCCAGCAGCGCCGCTGGGTCCGAGCAGTACTTC. This codes for CASSAAGSEQYF. The V and J genes are TRBV9 and TRBJ2-7; D is undetermined. Germline V CDR1 and CDR2: SGDLS, YYNGEE. V lost 3 bases and J 6 bases, leaving 10 bases between the germline ends. This CDR3 is built from 12 residues.

This clonotype was observed a few times. The chain recombines TRBV6-2 or TRBV6-3 with TRBJ1-1; 8 nucleotides line up with TRBD1. The V gene's germline CDR1 is MNHEY and CDR2 SVGEGT. V shed 5 bases, J shed 13 bases, and the junction held 9 bases outside the gene matches. CDR3 length equals 12 residues. Written as DNA, the CDR3 is TGTGCCAGCAGTCCGCTGGACAGGGCGGTTTTCTTT. It translates to CASSPLDRAVFF.

In this sample, this clonotype turned up many times. This chain joins TRBV20-1 and TRBJ2-1; 15 nucleotides align to TRBD2. The CDR3 contains 23 residues. CDR1 DFQATT and CDR2 SNEGSKA come from the germline V gene (reference sequence). Trimming removed 0 bases from V and 0 bases from J; junction bases left unmatched: 18. CDR3 sequence: CSARDLKGYGLAGGRSSYNEQFF. CDR3 DNA sequence: TGCAGTGCTAGAGATTTGAAAGGGTACGGACTAGCGGGAGGGAGGAGCTCCTACAATGAGCAGTTCTTC.

This clonotype has ten or more counts. The V and J genes are TRBV12-3 or TRBV12-4 and TRBJ2-2; D might be TRBD1 (5 bases). With 3 bases removed from V and 1 base from J, the gap between germline ends came to 9 bases. CDR3 length: 15 residues. For the CDR3, the DNA is TGTGCCAGCAGTTTTGGGCAGGGGAACACCGGGGAGCTGTTTTTT. As protein: CASSFGQGNTGELFF.

This sequence joins TRBV10-3 and TRBJ1-1, with 9 bases aligning to TRBD1. This CDR3 contains 13 residues. J lost 3 bases, V lost 10 bases, and 6 bases had no gene match. Germline V lookup: CDR1 ENHRY, CDR2 SYGVKD. Here the CDR3 DNA reads TGTGCCACTGGGCGGACAGGGGACACTGAAGCTTTCTTT. It yields the protein CATGRTGDTEAFF.

In its sample, this clonotype was seen a few times. The V gene is TRBV7-2, the J gene TRBJ1-4; weak D call: TRBD1 (5 bases). CDR1 is SGHTA and CDR2 is FQGNSA in the germline V gene. The CDR3 has 13 residues. V lost 5 bases and J lost 8, with 12 bases in between. CDR3: CASSLTRGEKLFF. DNA of the CDR3: TGTGCCAGCAGCCTCACGCGGGGCGAAAAACTGTTTTTT.

This clonotype was seen many times. Here the CDR3 reads CASSIYGKQFF. In DNA, the CDR3 is TGTGCCAGCAGTATATACGGGAAGCAGTTCTTC. V is TRBV12-3 or TRBV12-4 and J is TRBJ2-1; D perhaps matches TRBD2 (5 bases). The CDR3 contains 11 residues. V was cut by 5 bases and J by 11 bases, with 10 bases left in between.

This clonotype appeared many times. This sequence joins TRBV3-1 and TRBJ2-3, with D maybe TRBD2 (5 bases). Per the germline V gene, CDR1 is LGHDT and CDR2 is YNNKEL (reference sequence). The CDR3 loop spans 16 amino acids. V gave up 5 bases and J gave up 5 bases, with 20 bases separating them. The CDR3 nucleotides read TGTGCCAGCAGCGCGACGGGGAATTCTCGTGGAGATACGCAGTATTTT. It encodes CASSATGNSRGDTQYF.

This sequence joins TRBV24-1 and TRBJ2-7, with 10 nucleotides matching TRBD2. CDR3 length: 16 amino acids. V lost 4 bases, J lost 0 bases, and 5 bases stayed unmatched. Germline V lookup: CDR1 KGHDR, CDR2 SFDVKD. This CDR3 reads CATSDSLAGDSYEQYF. CDR3 in DNA: TGTGCCACCAGTGACTCCCTAGCGGGAGACTCCTACGAGCAGTACTTC.